The present T cell receptor (beta chain) was sequenced within a study of cytomegalovirus exposure and HLA in healthy donors. CDR3 length equals 17 residues. V shed 1 base, J shed 4 bases, and the junction held 8 bases outside the gene matches. CDR1 is MNHEY, CDR2 SMNVEV, per germline (reference sequence). Generated by immunoSEQ multiplex PCR, the TCRdb table keeps only in-frame clones and is missing some. The sample has about 48,000 clones, just over 85% seen once. The sequenced sample consisted of PBMCs. The receptor comes from a woman younger than 45 in good health and CMV-seronegative. The V call is TRBV27, the J call TRBJ1-2; 11 bases map to TRBD1. The CDR3 protein is CASSLLGQGALLYGYTF. The CDR3 DNA follows: TGTGCCAGCAGTTTATTAGGACAGGGGGCGCTTCTCTATGGCTACACCTTC.